This TCR beta chain was identified in a study of cytomegalovirus exposure and HLA in healthy donors. Broader study findings: Listed as cytomegalovirus-associated were 150 to 200 TCR beta chains. Three CMV-associated chains proved CMV antigen-specific in vitro. Reports described diagnosis of cytomegalovirus status by the classifier as highly specific and sensitive.

With respect to this clone: What it binds is unknown.

CDR1 is KGHSH, CDR2 LQKENI, per germline. The CDR3 has 17 amino acids. V gave up 0 bases and J gave up 6 bases, with 18 bases separating them. Measured with immunoSEQ multiplex PCR; TCRdb has only the in-frame clones, and not every one. The sample has 190,000 or so clones; roughly 84% are singletons. The source material was PBMCs. V is TRBV18 and J is TRBJ2-1; a weak D match, TRBD2 (7 bases). This sequence originates from a woman between 18 and 29 years old in good health and CMV-seropositive. CDR3 protein: CASSPPNRGATINEQFF. In nucleotides, the CDR3 is TGTGCCAGCTCACCACCGAACCGGGGGGCCACGATCAATGAGCAGTTCTTC.